The 5 T cell receptor beta chains given below trace back to one sample, sequenced in a study of blood T cell repertoires in COVID-19. Libraries were prepared by immunoSEQ multiplex PCR; TCRdb keeps only in-frame clonotypes and omits some of them. The table has about 160,000 clones, 82% seen once; the top ten hold 6.5% to 9%. The specimen sequenced was peripheral blood. These TCRs come from a woman in her thirties or forties with COVID-19, enrolled during active disease.

The chain is built from TRBV25-1 and TRBJ1-1; TRBD1 matches 8 bases. The ends lost 0 bases at V and 4 bases at J; junction bases unmatched: 1. The CDR3 has 14 amino acids. Germline CDR1 reads MGHDK; CDR2 reads SYGVNS. The CDR3 DNA sequence: TGTGCCAGCAGTGAATATACAGGGGGCACTGAAGCTTTCTTT. Amino acid sequence: CASSEYTGGTEAFF. Full variable domain (rest looked up from reference TRBV25-1 and TRBJ1-1): EADIYQTPRYLVIGTGKKITLECSQTMGHDKMYWYQQDPGMELHLIHYSYGVNSTEKGDLSSESTVSRIRTEHFPLTLESARPSHTSQYLCASSEYTGGTEAFFGQGTRLTVV.

The gene calls are TRBV7-9 and TRBJ2-3, with TRBD1 as a possible D gene (6 bases). V was shortened by 5 bases and J by 2 bases, with 11 bases between the two germline ends. The CDR3 sequence is 14 residues long. The germline V gene has CDR1 SEHNR and CDR2 FQNEAQ (reference sequence). The CDR3, as DNA: TGTGCCAGCAGCCGGGACAAGGCCACAGATACGCAGTATTTT. Translated: CASSRDKATDTQYF.

The chain combines TRBV29-1 with TRBJ1-1, with 7 bases lining up with TRBD1. Germline CDR1 reads SQVTM; CDR2 reads ANQGSEA. V shed 6 bases, J shed 3 bases, and the junction held 4 bases outside the gene matches. This CDR3 is built from 12 residues. The CDR3 sequence: CSVQGVDTEAFF. The CDR3 nucleotides are TGCAGCGTCCAGGGGGTGGACACTGAAGCTTTCTTT.

The chain carries TRBV7-9 and TRBJ2-7; the match to TRBD2 covers 7 bases. CDR3 size: 14 residues. CDR1 and CDR2 from the germline V gene are SEHNR and FQNEAQ (reference sequence). J lost 2 bases, V lost 5 bases, and 6 bases had no gene match. CDR3 protein: CASSPTSHPYEQYF. CDR3 nucleotide sequence: TGTGCCAGCAGCCCGACTAGCCACCCCTACGAGCAGTACTTC.

CDR3 protein: CASSLDLVYTF. The CDR3 DNA reads as TGTGCCAGCAGCTTGGATCTAGTCTACACCTTC. This chain links TRBV5-6 with TRBJ1-2; D call uncertain. From germline, CDR1 is SGHDT and CDR2 YYEEEE. V dropped 0 bases and J dropped 10 bases, with 7 bases sitting between them. The CDR3 has 11 residues.